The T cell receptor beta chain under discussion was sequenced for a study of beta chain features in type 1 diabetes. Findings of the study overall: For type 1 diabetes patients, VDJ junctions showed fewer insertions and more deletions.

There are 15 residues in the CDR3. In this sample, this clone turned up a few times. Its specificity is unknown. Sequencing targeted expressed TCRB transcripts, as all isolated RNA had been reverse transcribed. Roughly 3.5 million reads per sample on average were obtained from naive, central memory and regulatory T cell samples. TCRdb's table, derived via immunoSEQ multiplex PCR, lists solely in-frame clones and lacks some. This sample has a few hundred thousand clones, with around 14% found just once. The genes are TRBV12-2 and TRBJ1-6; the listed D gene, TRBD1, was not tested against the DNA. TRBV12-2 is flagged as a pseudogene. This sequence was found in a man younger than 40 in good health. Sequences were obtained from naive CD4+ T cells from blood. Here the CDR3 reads CASRLRDRGYSPLHF. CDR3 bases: TGTGCAAGTCGCTTGAGGGACAGGGGGTATTCACCCCTCCACTTT.